The 5 T cell receptor beta chains below all came from one sample that was sequenced in a study of response to subunit inactivated influenza vaccine. TCRdb itself ran the RT-PCR reads through MiXCR, one entry per CDR3 protein. The sample records approximately 230,000 distinct CDR3 sequences, roughly an eighth being singletons. The sequences come from non-naive T cells sorted from PBMCs, collected less than 15 days before vaccination. The origin of the receptors is a man aged 50-60 years who received an inactivated influenza vaccine.

In DNA form, the CDR3 reads TGTGCCAGCGGCGGGAGTTGGACAGATACGCAGTATTTT. The encoded protein is CASGGSWTDTQYF. This chain connects TRBV6-2 or TRBV6-3 to TRBJ2-3; the match to TRBD2 covers 7 bases. CDR3 length: 13 residues. Germline assignment: CDR1 MNHEY and CDR2 SVGEGT. The ends lost 8 bases at V and 3 bases at J; junction bases unmatched: 5.

There are many counts of this clonotype. The rearrangement links TRBV11-2 to TRBJ1-1; D unclear. V lost 0 bases to trimming and J lost 2 bases, with 4 bases between them. CDR1 and CDR2 from the germline V gene are SGHAT and FQNNGV. This CDR3 contains 13 residues. The CDR3 sequence is CASSLEPNTEAFF. DNA for the CDR3: TGTGCCAGCAGCTTAGAACCAAACACTGAAGCTTTCTTT. The full variable domain, completed using reference TRBV11-2 and TRBJ1-1, is EAGVAQSPRYKIIEKRQSVAFWCNPISGHATLYWYQQILGQGPKLLIQFQNNGVVDDSQLPKDRFSAERLKGVDSTLKIQPAKLEDSAVYLCASSLEPNTEAFFGQGTRLTVV.

The chain employs TRBV3-1 and TRBJ1-2; D might be TRBD1 (6 bases). In germline, CDR1 is LGHDT, CDR2 YNNKEL (reference sequence). The CDR3 sequence is 13 residues long. V lost 4 bases to trimming and J lost 7 bases, with 13 bases between them. The CDR3 loop reads CASSPGAGSGYTF. Here the CDR3 DNA reads TGTGCCAGCAGCCCGGGGGCCGGTAGTGGCTACACCTTC.

V gene TRBV3-1 combines with J gene TRBJ2-7; 7 bases line up with TRBD1. Trimming cost V 1 base and J 5 bases; bases outside gene matches: 8. CDR3 length: 15 amino acids. Looked up from germline, CDR1 is LGHDT and CDR2 is YNNKEL (reference sequence). The CDR3 DNA is TGTGCCAGCAGCCAAGGGAGAAGGGGGCGGCACGAGCAGTACTTC. This codes for CASSQGRRGRHEQYF.

Notes on this clonotype: A much larger clone differs by one base, so this may be a read error. This rearrangement joins TRBV28 to TRBJ1-2; TRBD1 is a possible D gene (5 bases). The germline CDR1 and CDR2 sequences are MDHEN and SYDVKM. The V and J ends lost 1 base and 0 bases respectively, with 12 bases between them. The CDR3 consists of 16 residues. The CDR3 reads CASSLLSRGANYGYTF. The CDR3, as DNA: TGTGCCAGCAGTTTATTATCGAGGGGAGCTAACTATGGCTACACCTTC.